This T cell receptor (beta chain) was observed in a study of blood T cell repertoires in COVID-19. Profiling relied on immunoSEQ multiplex PCR, and the TCRdb table lists in-frame clones only, not all of them. The sample holds hundreds of thousands of clones, just under 90% seen once. This receptor was identified in a man in his fifties or sixties who had been exposed to COVID-19. Sample: PBMCs or T cells enriched from blood (not recorded which).

This CDR3 is CASSVIQGKTEAFF. In DNA, the CDR3 is TGTGCCAGCAGCGTTATCCAGGGTAAGACTGAAGCTTTCTTT. The rearrangement joins TRBV2 to TRBJ1-1, with a weak D call TRBD1 (5 bases). From germline, CDR1 is SNHLY and CDR2 FYNNEI. Trimming shortened V by 6 bases and J by 5 bases, and 16 bases separated the two germline ends. This CDR3 region has 14 residues.